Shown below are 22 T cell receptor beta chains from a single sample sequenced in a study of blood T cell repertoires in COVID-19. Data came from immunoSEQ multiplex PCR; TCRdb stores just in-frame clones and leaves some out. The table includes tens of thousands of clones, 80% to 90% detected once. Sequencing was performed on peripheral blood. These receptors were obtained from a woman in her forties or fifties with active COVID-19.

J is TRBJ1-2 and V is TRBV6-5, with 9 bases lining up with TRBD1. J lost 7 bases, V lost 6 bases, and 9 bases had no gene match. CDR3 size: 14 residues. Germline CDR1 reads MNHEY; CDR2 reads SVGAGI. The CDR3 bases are TGTGCCAGCAGACTGGACAGGGGTTACCCTGGCTACACCTTC. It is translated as CASRLDRGYPGYTF.

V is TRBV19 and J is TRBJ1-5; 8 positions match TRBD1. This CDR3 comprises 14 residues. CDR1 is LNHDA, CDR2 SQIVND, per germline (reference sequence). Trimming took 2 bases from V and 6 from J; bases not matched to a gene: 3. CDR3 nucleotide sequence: TGTGCCAGTAGTATACAGGGGGCAGGTCAGCCCCAGCATTTT. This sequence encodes CASSIQGAGQPQHF.

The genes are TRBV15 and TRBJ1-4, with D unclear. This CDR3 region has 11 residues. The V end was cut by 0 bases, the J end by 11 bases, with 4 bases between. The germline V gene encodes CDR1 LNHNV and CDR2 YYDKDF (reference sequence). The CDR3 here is CATSRDMKLFF. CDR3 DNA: TGTGCCACCAGCAGAGATATGAAACTGTTTTTT.

CDR3 in DNA: TGTGCCAGCAGTCCCGGGACTAGCGTAAATGAGCAGTTCTTC. Its protein is CASSPGTSVNEQFF. This rearrangement joins TRBV2 to TRBJ2-1; 10 bases line up with TRBD2. CDR1 SNHLY and CDR2 FYNNEI come from the germline V gene. This CDR3 is built from 14 residues. V trimming: 5 bases; J trimming: 7 bases; junction bases outside the gene matches: 5.

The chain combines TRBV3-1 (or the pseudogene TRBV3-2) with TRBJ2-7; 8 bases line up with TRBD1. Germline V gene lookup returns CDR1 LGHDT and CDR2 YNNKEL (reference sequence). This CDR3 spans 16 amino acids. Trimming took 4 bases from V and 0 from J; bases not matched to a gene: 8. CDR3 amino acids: CASSRNNRGFSYEQYF. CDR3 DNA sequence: TGTGCCAGCAGCCGGAATAACAGGGGGTTCTCCTACGAGCAGTACTTC.

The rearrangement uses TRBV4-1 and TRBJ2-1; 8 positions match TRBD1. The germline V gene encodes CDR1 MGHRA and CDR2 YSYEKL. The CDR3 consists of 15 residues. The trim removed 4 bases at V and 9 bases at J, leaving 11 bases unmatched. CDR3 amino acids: CASSPGQGTRGEQFF. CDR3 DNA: TGCGCCAGCAGCCCCGGACAGGGCACTCGCGGTGAGCAGTTCTTC.

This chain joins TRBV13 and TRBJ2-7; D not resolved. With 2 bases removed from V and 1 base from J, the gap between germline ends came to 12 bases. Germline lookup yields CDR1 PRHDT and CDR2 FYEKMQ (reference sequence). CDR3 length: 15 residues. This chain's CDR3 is CASSLNRVASYEQYF. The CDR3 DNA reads TGTGCCAGCAGCTTAAATCGTGTAGCTTCCTACGAGCAGTACTTC.

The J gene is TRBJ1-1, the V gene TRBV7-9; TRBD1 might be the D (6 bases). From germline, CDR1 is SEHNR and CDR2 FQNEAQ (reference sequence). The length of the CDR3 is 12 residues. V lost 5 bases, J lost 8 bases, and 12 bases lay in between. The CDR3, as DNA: TGTGCCAGCAGCAGAGACAGGTTGGAAGCTTTCTTT. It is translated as CASSRDRLEAFF.

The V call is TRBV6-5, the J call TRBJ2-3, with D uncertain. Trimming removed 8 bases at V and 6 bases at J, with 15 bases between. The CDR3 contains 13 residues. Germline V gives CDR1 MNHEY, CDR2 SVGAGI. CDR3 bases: TGTGCCAGCCGTTCCTCACTCCGGGATACGCAGTATTTT. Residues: CASRSSLRDTQYF.

The CDR3: CASSVDSGNRVEQFF. The CDR3 DNA reads as TGTGCCAGCAGCGTCGATAGCGGGAATAGGGTGGAGCAGTTCTTC. The chain joins TRBV2 to TRBJ2-1, with TRBD2 matching 8 bases. J was trimmed by 10 bases and V by 6 bases; bases with no gene match: 14. The germline gives CDR1 SNHLY, CDR2 FYNNEI. This CDR3 spans 15 amino acids.

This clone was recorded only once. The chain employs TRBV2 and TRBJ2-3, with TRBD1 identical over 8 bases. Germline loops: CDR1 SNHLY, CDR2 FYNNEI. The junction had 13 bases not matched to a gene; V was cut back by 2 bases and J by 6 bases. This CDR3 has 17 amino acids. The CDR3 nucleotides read TGTGCCAGCAGTGAATTGAGTTGGCAGGGGGCTGCGGATACGCAGTATTTT. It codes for CASSELSWQGAADTQYF.

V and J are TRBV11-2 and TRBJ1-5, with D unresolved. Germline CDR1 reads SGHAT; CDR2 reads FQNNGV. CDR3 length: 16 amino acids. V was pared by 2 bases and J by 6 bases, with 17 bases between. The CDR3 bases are TGTGCCAGCAGCTTATTTCTTGCAGGTCGGGGTCAGCCCCAGCATTTT. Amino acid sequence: CASSLFLAGRGQPQHF.

The DNA of the CDR3 is TGTGCCAGCAGTTACCTTTCCGGGACTAGTCGGTACGAGCAGTACTTC. Amino acid sequence: CASSYLSGTSRYEQYF. V is TRBV6-2 or TRBV6-3 and J is TRBJ2-7; 8 bases are a match to TRBD2. The germline CDR1 and CDR2 sequences are MNHEY and SVGEGT. This CDR3 comprises 16 residues. The junction had 10 bases not matched to a gene; V was cut back by 2 bases and J by 4 bases.

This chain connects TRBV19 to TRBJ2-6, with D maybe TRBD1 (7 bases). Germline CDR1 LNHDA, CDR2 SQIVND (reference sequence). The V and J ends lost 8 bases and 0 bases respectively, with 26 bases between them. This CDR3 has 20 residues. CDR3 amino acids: CASAPGFAGQTNSGANVLTF. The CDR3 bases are TGTGCCAGTGCCCCCGGCTTCGCGGGACAGACTAACTCTGGGGCCAACGTCCTGACTTTC.

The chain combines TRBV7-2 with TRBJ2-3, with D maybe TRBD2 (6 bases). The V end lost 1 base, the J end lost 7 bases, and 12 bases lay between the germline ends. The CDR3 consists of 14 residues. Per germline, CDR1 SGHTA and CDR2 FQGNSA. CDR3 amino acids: CASSLGRTTNTQYF. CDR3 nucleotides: TGTGCCAGCAGCTTAGGACGGACTACCAATACGCAGTATTTT.

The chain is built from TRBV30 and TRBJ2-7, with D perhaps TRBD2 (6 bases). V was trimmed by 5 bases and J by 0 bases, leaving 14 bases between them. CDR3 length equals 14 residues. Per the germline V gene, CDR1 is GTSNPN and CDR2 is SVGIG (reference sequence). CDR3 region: CAWSTGTLSYEQYF. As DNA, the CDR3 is TGTGCCTGGTCAACCGGGACTCTCTCCTACGAGCAGTACTTC.

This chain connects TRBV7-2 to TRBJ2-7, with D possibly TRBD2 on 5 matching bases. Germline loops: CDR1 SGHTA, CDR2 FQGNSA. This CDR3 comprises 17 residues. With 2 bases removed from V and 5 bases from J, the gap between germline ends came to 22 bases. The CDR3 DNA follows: TGTGCCAGCAGCTTAAATCGAGGGCTGGATTTTAACGACGAGCAGTACTTC. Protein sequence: CASSLNRGLDFNDEQYF.

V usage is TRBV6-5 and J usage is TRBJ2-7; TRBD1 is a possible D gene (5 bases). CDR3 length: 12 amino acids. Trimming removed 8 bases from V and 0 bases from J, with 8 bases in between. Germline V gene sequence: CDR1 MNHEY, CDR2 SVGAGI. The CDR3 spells CASLTVSYEQYF. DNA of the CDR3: TGTGCCAGCTTGACAGTCTCCTACGAGCAGTACTTC.

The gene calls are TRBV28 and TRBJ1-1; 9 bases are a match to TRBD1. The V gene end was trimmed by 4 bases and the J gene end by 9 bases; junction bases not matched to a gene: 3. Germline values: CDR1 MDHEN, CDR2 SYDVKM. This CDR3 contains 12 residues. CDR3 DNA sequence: TGTGCCAGCAGTTACAGGGGGCAGAAAGCTTTCTTT. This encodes CASSYRGQKAFF.

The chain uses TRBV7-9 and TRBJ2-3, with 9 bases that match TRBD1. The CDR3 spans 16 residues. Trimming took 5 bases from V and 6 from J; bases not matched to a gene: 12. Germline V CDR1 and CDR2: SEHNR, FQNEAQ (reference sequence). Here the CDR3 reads CASSTSDRGLGDTQYF. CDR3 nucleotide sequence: TGTGCCAGCAGCACCTCGGACAGGGGACTTGGGGATACGCAGTATTTT.

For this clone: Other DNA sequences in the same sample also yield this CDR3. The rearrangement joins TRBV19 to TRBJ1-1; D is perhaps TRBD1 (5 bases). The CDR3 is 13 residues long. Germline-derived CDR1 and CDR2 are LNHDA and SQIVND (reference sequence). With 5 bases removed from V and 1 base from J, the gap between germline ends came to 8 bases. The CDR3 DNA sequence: TGTGCCAGTAGTCGGCAGGGGAACACTGAAGCTTTCTTT. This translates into CASSRQGNTEAFF.

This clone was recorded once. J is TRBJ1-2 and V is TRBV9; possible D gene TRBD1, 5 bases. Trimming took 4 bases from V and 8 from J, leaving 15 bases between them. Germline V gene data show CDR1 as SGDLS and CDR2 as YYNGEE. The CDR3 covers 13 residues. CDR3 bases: TGTGCCAGCAGCCCGTACAGGACGCAAGGCTACACCTTC. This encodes CASSPYRTQGYTF.